These 30 T cell receptor beta chains were all obtained from the same sample, sequenced in a study of OX40 agonist ivuxolimab in advanced cancers. Clones were sequenced by immunoSEQ multiplex PCR, and TCRdb holds only the in-frame ones, with some missing. Of 100,000 or so clones listed, roughly 90% are singletons. This specimen was CD4+ or CD8+ T cells sorted from blood, taken in a trial of the OX40 agonist ivuxolimab. The receptors shown here come from an adult with an advanced solid tumor such as melanoma, head and neck, liver or kidney cancer.

This sequence joins TRBV6-5 and TRBJ1-2; D may be TRBD1 (5 bases). CDR1 and CDR2 from the germline V gene are MNHEY and SVGAGI. CDR3 length equals 14 residues. The V and J ends lost 4 bases and 0 bases respectively, with 9 bases between them. The CDR3: CASSSDIANYGYTF. For the CDR3, the DNA is TGTGCCAGCAGTTCGGACATAGCTAACTATGGCTACACCTTC.

V and J are TRBV4-2 and TRBJ2-7, with TRBD2 identical over 9 bases. Germline CDR1 reads LGHNA; CDR2 reads YNFKEQ. The V segment lost 2 bases and the J segment 0 bases; nucleotides outside the gene matches: 2. The CDR3 loop spans 15 amino acids. CDR3: CASSQNSGSSYEQYF. Written as DNA, the CDR3 is TGTGCCAGCAGCCAAAATAGCGGGAGCTCCTACGAGCAGTACTTC.

The chain has TRBV7-9 and TRBJ2-1; the D call may be TRBD1 or TRBD2 (6 bases each). Trimming removed 5 bases at V and 7 bases at J, with 18 bases between. CDR1 is SEHNR and CDR2 is FQNEAQ in the germline V gene (reference sequence). The CDR3 has 15 amino acids. CDR3 amino acids: CASSPGPRGTNEQFF. CDR3 in DNA: TGTGCCAGCAGCCCGGGACCGCGCGGGACAAATGAGCAGTTCTTC.

This clone was counted a few times. V and J are TRBV5-1 and TRBJ1-1; a weak D match, TRBD1 (5 bases). CDR3 length: 13 amino acids. The germline CDR1 and CDR2 sequences are SGHRS and YFSETQ. Trimming took 1 base from V and 4 from J, leaving 8 bases between them. CDR3 nucleotides: TGCGCCAGCAGCTTGCGTGGGGGCACTGAAGCTTTCTTT. Translating gives CASSLRGGTEAFF.

The chain couples TRBV13 to TRBJ1-5, with TRBD1 as a possible D gene (5 bases). Between the trimmed V and J ends, which lost 0 bases and 7 bases, there was a span of 10 bases. Germline V lookup: CDR1 PRHDT, CDR2 FYEKMQ (reference sequence). This CDR3 is built from 14 residues. As DNA, the CDR3 is TGTGCCAGCAGCTTAGGGGGGCAATGGCAGCCCCAGCATTTT. Protein sequence: CASSLGGQWQPQHF.

The gene calls are TRBV19 and TRBJ1-1; D is ambiguous. Germline-derived CDR1 and CDR2 are LNHDA and SQIVND (reference sequence). V was pared by 6 bases and J by 4 bases, with 18 bases between. The CDR3 consists of 15 residues. CDR3 sequence: CASSVGSAMGTEAFF. CDR3 bases: TGTGCCAGTAGCGTAGGTTCCGCGATGGGCACTGAAGCTTTCTTT. Supplemented by reference TRBV19 and TRBJ1-1, the full variable domain reads DGGITQSPKYLFRKEGQNVTLSCEQNLNHDAMYWYRQDPGQGLRLIYYSQIVNDFQKGDIAEGYSVSREKKESFPLTVTSAQKNPTAFYLCASSVGSAMGTEAFFGQGTRLTVV.

The V gene is TRBV5-6, the J gene TRBJ2-1; tentatively, D is TRBD1 (7 bases). The CDR3 totals 14 residues. V was pared by 4 bases and J by 9 bases, with 17 bases between. The germline CDR1 and CDR2 sequences are SGHDT and YYEEEE. This CDR3 reads CASSQGGGGGEQFF. CDR3 DNA sequence: TGTGCCAGCAGCCAAGGCGGAGGGGGCGGTGAGCAGTTCTTC.

In DNA, the CDR3 is TGTGCCTGGAGCGGACAGAGTAATGAAAAACTGTTTTTT. The encoded protein is CAWSGQSNEKLFF. The rearrangement joins TRBV30 to TRBJ1-4, with D tentatively TRBD1 (6 bases). This CDR3 spans 13 amino acids. Between the trimmed V and J ends, which lost 3 bases and 4 bases, there was a span of 9 bases. Germline CDR1 and CDR2: GTSNPN and SVGIG (reference sequence).

As for this clone: Compared with germline, one end of the junction differs, possibly owing to a read error. The chain has TRBV6-5 and TRBJ2-5, with TRBD2 as a possible D gene (5 bases). The germline gives CDR1 MNHEY, CDR2 SVGAGI. The CDR3 is made up of 10 amino acids. CDR3: CASSYSVGDF. In nucleotides, the CDR3 is TGTGCCAGCAGTTATAGCGTCGGGGACTTC.

The chain recombines TRBV14 with TRBJ2-5, with D unclear. Trimming pared 1 base from V and 1 base from J, leaving 10 bases between. CDR3 size: 15 residues. Germline V gene lookup returns CDR1 SGHDN and CDR2 FVKESK. In DNA form, the CDR3 reads TGTGCCAGCAGCCAAGCCCGAGGCCCCCAAGAGACCCAGTACTTC. Translation: CASSQARGPQETQYF.

The chain carries TRBV6-1 and TRBJ2-7; TRBD2 matches 10 bases. Germline CDR1 reads MNHNS; CDR2 reads SASEGT. The junction had 8 bases not matched to a gene; V was cut back by 6 bases and J by 3 bases. The CDR3 has 15 residues. CDR3 sequence: CASSSSGGLIYEQYF. In nucleotides, the CDR3 is TGTGCCAGCAGCTCTAGCGGGGGTTTAATCTACGAGCAGTACTTC.

This sequence joins TRBV5-1 and TRBJ2-1, with a weak D call TRBD2 (6 bases). Germline loops: CDR1 SGHRS, CDR2 YFSETQ. The ends were cut back, 1 base at V and 6 bases at J, with 14 bases in the middle. The CDR3 covers 15 residues. The CDR3 DNA follows: TGCGCCAGCAGCTTGACCGGGGAGGTAGCCAATGAGCAGTTCTTC. Residues: CASSLTGEVANEQFF.

The chain couples TRBV6-1 to TRBJ2-7, with 9 positions matching TRBD1. The CDR3 runs to 13 residues. CDR1 and CDR2 (germline): MNHNS, SASEGT. Germline trimming cut 6 bases from V and 6 bases from J; bases unmatched to any gene: 6. CDR3 residues: CASRGQGTSEQYF. Here the CDR3 DNA reads TGTGCCAGCAGGGGACAGGGAACGAGCGAGCAGTACTTC.

This chain links TRBV4-1 with TRBJ2-6, with D unresolved. Germline V gives CDR1 MGHRA, CDR2 YSYEKL. Trimming pared 4 bases from V and 0 bases from J, leaving 16 bases between. The CDR3 is 18 residues long. The CDR3 region is CASSPLDSSRSGANVLTF. CDR3 sequence (DNA): TGCGCCAGCAGCCCGCTTGACTCTTCACGCTCTGGGGCCAACGTCCTGACTTTC.

V usage is TRBV4-1 and J usage is TRBJ2-1; 9 bases map to TRBD2. The V gene end was trimmed by 2 bases and the J gene end by 4 bases; junction bases not matched to a gene: 12. The CDR3 totals 18 residues. CDR1 and CDR2 from the germline V gene are MGHRA and YSYEKL. The CDR3, as DNA: TGCGCCAGCAGCCAAACCTCCCTTAGCGGGGGAGAATACAATGAGCAGTTCTTC. Its protein product is CASSQTSLSGGEYNEQFF.

This rearrangement joins TRBV7-8 to TRBJ2-1; D assignment may be TRBD1 or TRBD2 (5 bases each). V was pared by 4 bases and J by 6 bases, with 16 bases between. This CDR3 spans 15 amino acids. CDR1 is SGHVS and CDR2 is FQNEAQ in the germline V gene. The CDR3 DNA reads TGTGCCAGCAGCTCGACCGGGACCCTCGCCAATGAGCAGTTCTTC. Amino acids: CASSSTGTLANEQFF.

The chain combines TRBV5-4 with TRBJ1-2, with a possible D match to TRBD1 (5 bases). The CDR3 contains 15 residues. Germline values: CDR1 SGHNT, CDR2 YYREEE (reference sequence). V shed 4 bases and J shed 2 bases, with 15 bases lying between them. Written as DNA, the CDR3 is TGTGCCAGCAGCGACCGGGACCGGACGAACTATGGCTACACCTTC. This encodes CASSDRDRTNYGYTF.

The V gene is TRBV7-2, the J gene TRBJ2-2, with 7 bases identical to TRBD1. With V trimmed by 5 bases and J by 1 base, 7 bases remained unmatched. CDR1 and CDR2 (germline): SGHTA, FQGNSA. CDR3 size: 16 residues. The CDR3 DNA reads TGTGCCAGCAGCCCCCCGGACAGGCTGAACACCGGGGAGCTGTTTTTT. It yields the protein CASSPPDRLNTGELFF.

Points on this clone: Germline is not matched at one junction end, which may reflect a read error. V gene TRBV6-5 combines with J gene TRBJ1-1, with D hard to call. Germline-derived CDR1 and CDR2 are MNHEY and SVGAGI. CDR3 length: 9 residues. Written as DNA, the CDR3 is TGTGCCAGCAGTTACCCGGAGGTGTTT. Translating gives CASSYPEVF.

The table lists this clone with a count of one. The chain couples TRBV19 to TRBJ1-5; D is perhaps TRBD1 (6 bases). The CDR3 spans 16 residues. Trimming stripped 0 bases from V and 6 bases from J, with 15 bases between. Germline CDR1 is LNHDA and CDR2 is SQIVND (reference sequence). The CDR3 bases are TGTGCCAGTAGTATAGATCAGGCGGGGGGCAGTCAGCCCCAGCATTTT. This gives the protein CASSIDQAGGSQPQHF.

The chain has TRBV10-1 and TRBJ2-5, with D possibly TRBD2 on 5 matching bases. CDR1 WNHNN and CDR2 SYGVQD come from the germline V gene (reference sequence). Trimming removed 5 bases from V and 5 bases from J, with 21 bases in between. CDR3 length: 16 residues. CDR3 amino acids: CASSRAVGEKRETQYF. CDR3 bases: TGCGCCAGCAGTCGAGCTGTCGGGGAGAAAAGGGAGACCCAGTACTTC.

The V and J genes are TRBV5-1 and TRBJ2-1, with D tentatively TRBD2 (5 bases). V was pared by 2 bases and J by 0 bases, with 9 bases between. Looked up from germline, CDR1 is SGHRS and CDR2 is YFSETQ. There are 15 residues in the CDR3. The CDR3 loop is CASSLADSSYNEQFF. DNA for the CDR3: TGCGCCAGCAGCTTAGCGGATAGCTCCTACAATGAGCAGTTCTTC.

This clone appeared a single time. The chain joins TRBV4-1 to TRBJ2-1; the D is unclear. V was trimmed by 3 bases and J by 2 bases, leaving 5 bases between them. CDR3 size: 13 residues. From germline, CDR1 is MGHRA and CDR2 YSYEKL. CDR3 region: CASSHPPYNEQFF. DNA of the CDR3: TGCGCCAGCAGCCACCCTCCCTACAATGAGCAGTTCTTC.

The chain has TRBV7-6 and TRBJ2-5, with D unresolved. The CDR3 covers 12 residues. V was pared by 1 base and J by 5 bases, with 5 bases between. Germline V gene lookup returns CDR1 SGHVS and CDR2 FNYEAQ. CDR3 in amino acids: CASSLDWETQYF. The DNA of the CDR3 is TGTGCCAGCAGCTTAGATTGGGAGACCCAGTACTTC.

The chain carries TRBV27 and TRBJ1-5, with D unclear. Trimming stripped 10 bases from V and 7 bases from J, with 11 bases between. CDR3 length: 11 residues. Germline-derived CDR1 and CDR2 are MNHEY and SMNVEV (reference sequence). The CDR3 sequence is CATTIRQPQHF. The CDR3 bases are TGTGCCACCACGATACGACAGCCCCAGCATTTT.

The chain recombines TRBV15 with TRBJ2-3, with no clear D. Germline CDR1 is LNHNV and CDR2 is YYDKDF (reference sequence). The CDR3 contains 17 residues. Trimming removed 1 base from V and 0 bases from J, with 14 bases in between. CDR3 in amino acids: CATSRAMTRSSTDTQYF. CDR3 DNA: TGTGCCACCAGCAGAGCGATGACTCGCTCTAGCACAGATACGCAGTATTTT.

This clone was observed once. The chain uses TRBV7-6 and TRBJ2-7; 10 bases fit TRBD1. Germline CDR1 reads SGHVS; CDR2 reads FNYEAQ. J was trimmed by 0 bases and V by 4 bases; bases with no gene match: 3. The length of the CDR3 is 15 residues. The CDR3 loop reads CASSWGQGLSYEQYF. The CDR3 region has the DNA TGTGCCAGCAGCTGGGGACAGGGGCTCTCCTACGAGCAGTACTTC.

This clone was seen a few times. This chain links TRBV9 with TRBJ1-1; TRBD1 might be the D (5 bases). This CDR3 spans 14 amino acids. Looked up from germline, CDR1 is SGDLS and CDR2 is YYNGEE. V lost 2 bases and J 5 bases, leaving 13 bases between the germline ends. The CDR3, as DNA: TGTGCCAGCAGCGTTGGGACGGGGAAGACTGAAGCTTTCTTT. It encodes CASSVGTGKTEAFF.

This clone was observed a few times. This chain joins TRBV19 and TRBJ1-5; D is ambiguous. Trimming took 3 bases from V and 8 from J, leaving 8 bases between them. Per germline, CDR1 LNHDA and CDR2 SQIVND (reference sequence). CDR3 length: 12 residues. This CDR3 is CASSMVGKPQHF. CDR3 bases: TGTGCCAGTAGTATGGTCGGTAAGCCCCAGCATTTT. The variable domain in full, completed from reference TRBV19 and TRBJ1-5, reads DGGITQSPKYLFRKEGQNVTLSCEQNLNHDAMYWYRQDPGQGLRLIYYSQIVNDFQKGDIAEGYSVSREKKESFPLTVTSAQKNPTAFYLCASSMVGKPQHFGDGTRLSIL.

The chain is built from TRBV27 and TRBJ1-5, with D unresolved. V was shortened by 7 bases and J by 0 bases, with 10 bases between the two germline ends. The V gene's germline CDR1 is MNHEY and CDR2 SMNVEV (reference sequence). CDR3 length: 14 amino acids. The CDR3 DNA is TGTGCCAGCACCCCCGCAGGTAGCAATCAGCCCCAGCATTTT. Translating gives CASTPAGSNQPQHF.